The 32 T cell receptor beta chains below all came from one sample that was sequenced in a study of T cell repertoires in cytomegalovirus infection. Each CDR3 protein gets one entry after TCRdb re-called the reads with MiXCR. The sample records more than 500,000 distinct CDR3 sequences, about 15% being singletons. The sequenced sample was CD8+ T cells from PBMCs. The receptors shown here come from a human donor in good health (CMV status not recorded). Some clones in this sample may be carry-over from other donors' samples.

This clonotype has ten or more counts. The chain uses TRBV12-3 or TRBV12-4 and TRBJ2-7, with 7 bases identical to TRBD2. The CDR3 has 15 amino acids. V lost 6 bases to trimming and J lost 3 bases; unmatched junction nucleotides: 11. DNA for the CDR3: TGTGCCAGCAGCCAAGAACGGCGGGGGATCTACGAGCAGTACTTC. Amino acids: CASSQERRGIYEQYF.

This clonotype showed up many times. The chain recombines TRBV28 with TRBJ1-2, with a weak D call TRBD1 (5 bases). V was shortened by 6 bases and J by 4 bases, with 15 bases between the two germline ends. Germline assignment: CDR1 MDHEN and CDR2 SYDVKM. This CDR3 comprises 14 residues. CDR3 region: CASRTRRQPYGYTF. In DNA form, the CDR3 reads TGTGCCAGCAGGACACGGAGACAGCCCTATGGCTACACCTTC.

The V gene is TRBV28, the J gene TRBJ2-4, with 8 positions matching TRBD1. Germline assignment: CDR1 MDHEN and CDR2 SYDVKM. V was pared by 10 bases and J by 1 base, with 3 bases of the junction left unmatched. This CDR3 spans 13 amino acids. Here the CDR3 DNA reads TGTGCCACAAACAGGGGGGCCAAAAACATTCAGTACTTC. Its translation: CATNRGAKNIQYF.

This clonotype was detected only a few times. The chain uses TRBV29-1 and TRBJ2-1; D is possibly TRBD2 (6 bases). Germline V gene sequence: CDR1 SQVTM, CDR2 ANQGSEA. The V and J ends lost 6 bases and 9 bases respectively, with 9 bases between them. This CDR3 region has 10 residues. CDR3 protein: CSVGGSEQFF. DNA of the CDR3: TGCAGCGTAGGAGGGAGTGAGCAGTTCTTC.

The rearrangement joins TRBV20-1 to TRBJ2-7; D not certain. This CDR3 region has 13 residues. Germline CDR1 is DFQATT and CDR2 is SNEGSKA (reference sequence). V was pared by 5 bases and J by 1 base, with 12 bases between. CDR3 residues: CSARTVNSYEQYF. Written as DNA, the CDR3 is TGCAGTGCTCGAACGGTGAATTCCTACGAGCAGTACTTC.

This clonotype has ten or more counts. The V and J genes are TRBV4-1 and TRBJ2-3; D unclear. V lost 1 base, J lost 0 bases, and 8 bases lay in between. The CDR3 is made up of 15 amino acids. Germline values: CDR1 MGHRA, CDR2 YSYEKL. The CDR3 here is CASSQAKYSTDTQYF. In nucleotides, the CDR3 is TGCGCCAGCAGCCAAGCGAAGTATAGCACAGATACGCAGTATTTT.

The chain links TRBV12-3 or TRBV12-4 to TRBJ1-1, with D tentatively TRBD1 (6 bases). The CDR3 loop spans 14 amino acids. Trimming took off 7 bases at V and 1 base at J, with 13 bases between the two ends. CDR3 residues: CASMWGHRNTEAFF. The CDR3 bases are TGTGCCAGCATGTGGGGGCATAGGAACACTGAAGCTTTCTTT.

In regard to this clonotype: This may be a read error, as it is one base from a much larger clone. No conserved phenylalanine or tryptophan ends this CDR3, so it is likely a read error. V is TRBV12-3 or TRBV12-4 and J is TRBJ2-1, with TRBD2 matching 8 bases. The CDR3 loop spans 16 amino acids. V lost 5 bases to trimming and J lost 0 bases; unmatched junction nucleotides: 6. CDR3 coding DNA: TGTGCCAGCAGTACGGGGAGCGGGAGCTCCTACAATGAGCAGTTCTTA. This translates into CASSTGSGSSYNEQFL.

This clonotype was detected a few times. This chain joins TRBV28 and TRBJ2-7; D not resolved. The V gene lost 7 bases and the J gene lost 1 base, with 11 bases spanning the gap. Looked up from germline, CDR1 is MDHEN and CDR2 is SYDVKM. The length of the CDR3 is 13 residues. The CDR3 DNA reads TGTGCCAGCATCTGGGAAGGGTCCTACGAGCAGTACTTC. As protein: CASIWEGSYEQYF.

This clonotype was recorded at least ten times. The chain couples TRBV7-9 to TRBJ2-5; 12 nucleotides line up with TRBD2. The CDR3 runs to 19 residues. Germline CDR1 is SEHNR and CDR2 is FQNEAQ (reference sequence). V shed 5 bases, J shed 3 bases, and the junction held 16 bases outside the gene matches. CDR3 amino acids: CASSITFRLAGGPEETQYF. The CDR3 DNA is TGTGCCAGCAGCATTACGTTCCGTCTAGCGGGAGGGCCTGAAGAGACCCAGTACTTC. Full variable domain (outside the CDR3, taken from reference TRBV7-9 and TRBJ2-5): DTGVSQNPRHKITKRGQNVTFRCDPISEHNRLYWYRQTLGQGPEFLTYFQNEAQLEKSRLLSDRFSAERPKGSFSTLEIQRTEQGDSAMYLCASSITFRLAGGPEETQYFGPGTRLLVL.

The sample holds a few counts of this clonotype. This sequence joins TRBV6-4 and TRBJ2-1; TRBD2 aligns across 13 bases. With 4 bases clipped from V and 1 base from J, the junction kept 4 bases outside the gene matches. Germline CDR1 reads MRHNA; CDR2 reads SNTAGT. The CDR3 extends over 17 amino acids. CDR3 sequence: CASSGTSGGGSYNEQFF. The CDR3 DNA is TGTGCCAGCAGTGGAACTAGCGGGGGGGGATCCTACAATGAGCAGTTCTTC.

The chain is built from TRBV7-4 and TRBJ2-5, with 9 bases identical to TRBD1. CDR1 and CDR2 from the germline V gene are SGHVT and SQSDAQ. This CDR3 is 19 amino acids long. Trimming cost V 1 base and J 0 bases; bases outside gene matches: 12. DNA of the CDR3: TGTGCCAGCAGCTTAGAGGAGCCCGGGACAGGGCGGTACCAAGAGACCCAGTACTTC. This gives the protein CASSLEEPGTGRYQETQYF.

This clonotype has a count of ten or more. The chain employs TRBV7-3 and TRBJ2-1; 8 bases line up with TRBD2. With 4 bases clipped from V and 0 bases from J, the junction kept 2 bases outside the gene matches. The CDR3 has 15 residues. Germline lookup yields CDR1 SGHTA and CDR2 FQGTGA. DNA of the CDR3: TGTGCCAGCAGCTCCGGGACTAGCTCCTACAATGAGCAGTTCTTC. This translates into CASSSGTSSYNEQFF.

This clonotype was detected many times. The chain links TRBV6-5 to TRBJ1-1; D ambiguous. Germline CDR1 is MNHEY and CDR2 is SVGAGI. V lost 0 bases, J lost 10 bases, and 15 bases lay in between. The CDR3 consists of 14 residues. CDR3 DNA: TGTGCCAGCAGTTACTCGGTAGCAACGAGAGGAGCTTTCTTT. It encodes CASSYSVATRGAFF.

The sample holds many counts of this clonotype. The V call is TRBV7-9, the J call TRBJ1-3; maybe TRBD1 (5 bases). The CDR3 sequence is 16 residues long. V dropped 5 bases and J dropped 0 bases, with 14 bases sitting between them. Germline V gives CDR1 SEHNR, CDR2 FQNEAQ (reference sequence). The CDR3 region has the DNA TGTGCCAGCAGCGGGGACGAATTTCCCTCTGGAAACACCATATATTTT. Translating it yields CASSGDEFPSGNTIYF.

The chain employs TRBV27 and TRBJ2-7; D unresolved. The CDR3 is 13 residues long. The V and J ends lost 2 bases and 6 bases respectively, with 11 bases between them. Germline CDR1 MNHEY, CDR2 SMNVEV (reference sequence). CDR3 bases: TGTGCCAGCAGTTTACTCGGGCTCGGCGAGCAGTACTTC. Translating gives CASSLLGLGEQYF.

This chain links TRBV5-1 with TRBJ1-5; D is perhaps TRBD1 (6 bases). Germline CDR1 and CDR2: SGHRS and YFSETQ. The CDR3 length is 13 residues. V was pared by 4 bases and J by 13 bases, with 18 bases between. The CDR3 sequence is CASSREGDQFQHF. The DNA of the CDR3 is TGCGCCAGCAGCCGGGAGGGGGATCAGTTTCAGCATTTT.

In its sample, this clonotype was seen many times. The chain is built from TRBV19 and TRBJ1-1; the D gene is possibly TRBD1 (5 bases). Germline V CDR1 and CDR2: LNHDA, SQIVND (reference sequence). V shed 3 bases and J shed 4 bases, with 12 bases lying between them. The CDR3 extends over 14 amino acids. CDR3 nucleotide sequence: TGTGCCAGTAGTATCAAGGGGTCTCGCACTGAAGCTTTCTTT. It encodes CASSIKGSRTEAFF.

V usage is TRBV7-9 and J usage is TRBJ1-2; D possibly corresponds to TRBD1 (6 bases). Looked up from germline, CDR1 is SEHNR and CDR2 is FQNEAQ (reference sequence). V gave up 6 bases and J gave up 6 bases, with 14 bases separating them. The CDR3 spans 13 residues. CDR3 coding DNA: TGTGCCAGCAGTCAGGGGCAGGGTCATGGCTACACCTTC. It translates to CASSQGQGHGYTF.

Ten or more counts support this clonotype. The rearrangement uses TRBV10-3 and TRBJ1-3; no reliable D call. Trimming cost V 7 bases and J 0 bases, with 13 bases left between them. The CDR3 has 15 residues. Germline CDR1 and CDR2: ENHRY and SYGVKD. The CDR3 region has the DNA TGTGCCATCAATTCGGACGGATCCTCTGGAAACACCATATATTTT. This translates into CAINSDGSSGNTIYF.

This clonotype showed up just once. The CDR3 spells CASSQEEGIGELFF. For the CDR3, the DNA is TGTGCCAGCAGCCAAGAAGAGGGTATCGGGGAGCTGTTTTTT. The V and J genes are TRBV3-1 and TRBJ2-2, with a tentative D call TRBD2 (5 bases). Trimming shortened V by 0 bases and J by 7 bases, and 9 bases separated the two germline ends. Looked up from germline, CDR1 is LGHDT and CDR2 is YNNKEL (reference sequence). The CDR3 totals 14 residues.

The chain combines TRBV27 with TRBJ2-3, with a tentative D call TRBD2 (6 bases). The CDR3 runs 13 residues. V was trimmed by 9 bases and J by 2 bases, leaving 12 bases between them. Germline CDR1 reads MNHEY; CDR2 reads SMNVEV (reference sequence). CDR3: CASGLRDTDTQYF. In nucleotides, the CDR3 is TGTGCCAGTGGCCTGCGGGACACAGATACGCAGTATTTT.

This clonotype was counted between two and nine times. The chain combines TRBV27 with TRBJ1-2, with 9 bases aligning to TRBD1. The junction had 10 bases not matched to a gene; V was cut back by 5 bases and J by 6 bases. The CDR3 runs to 15 residues. Germline assignment: CDR1 MNHEY and CDR2 SMNVEV (reference sequence). The CDR3 region has the DNA TGTGCCAGCAGTCCCCGGGACAGGGAGTCCGATGGCTACACCTTC. Encoded protein: CASSPRDRESDGYTF.

The sample holds a few counts of this clonotype. The chain recombines TRBV6-6 with TRBJ1-1; D not resolved. Germline loops: CDR1 MNHNY, CDR2 SVGAGI (reference sequence). Between the trimmed V and J ends, which lost 0 bases and 2 bases, there was a span of 4 bases. The CDR3 length is 13 residues. CDR3 sequence (DNA): TGTGCCAGCAGTTACTCGTTTAACACTGAAGCTTTCTTT. Its protein is CASSYSFNTEAFF.

This chain links TRBV6-1 with TRBJ2-2, with D tentatively TRBD1 (6 bases). V was cut by 3 bases and J by 3 bases, with 11 bases left in between. The CDR3 runs to 15 residues. Germline lookup yields CDR1 MNHNS and CDR2 SASEGT. The CDR3 reads CASSDRGYYTGELFF. The CDR3 DNA reads TGTGCCAGCAGTGACAGGGGCTATTACACCGGGGAGCTGTTTTTT.

This clonotype was counted many times. The rearrangement uses TRBV6-5 and TRBJ1-2; 7 nucleotides line up with TRBD1. The V gene end was trimmed by 0 bases and the J gene end by 7 bases; junction bases not matched to a gene: 8. Germline-derived CDR1 and CDR2 are MNHEY and SVGAGI. The CDR3 has 15 amino acids. In nucleotides, the CDR3 is TGTGCCAGCAGTTACTCTGAGGGGGCTATGGTTGGCTACACCTTC. Protein: CASSYSEGAMVGYTF.

This clonotype was seen repeatedly, ten times or more. The chain is built from TRBV11-2 and TRBJ2-1, with TRBD2 matching 7 bases. Germline assignment: CDR1 SGHAT and CDR2 FQNNGV. CDR3 length: 14 amino acids. The ends lost 5 bases at V and 5 bases at J; junction bases unmatched: 6. The CDR3 here is CASSPTGLNNEQFF. As DNA, the CDR3 is TGTGCCAGCAGCCCGACGGGACTAAACAATGAGCAGTTCTTC. Supplemented by reference TRBV11-2 and TRBJ2-1, the full variable domain reads EAGVAQSPRYKIIEKRQSVAFWCNPISGHATLYWYQQILGQGPKLLIQFQNNGVVDDSQLPKDRFSAERLKGVDSTLKIQPAKLEDSAVYLCASSPTGLNNEQFFGPGTRLTVL.

This clonotype occurred many times. The chain employs TRBV12-3 or TRBV12-4 and TRBJ2-7; D is perhaps TRBD2 (5 bases). The CDR3 contains 11 residues. The V end lost 11 bases, the J end lost 3 bases, and 11 bases lay between the germline ends. The CDR3 coding sequence is TGTGCCGGGTCACGGGGCTACGAGCAGTACTTC. Translated, it gives CAGSRGYEQYF.

This chain links TRBV29-1 with TRBJ2-1, with D possibly being TRBD1 or TRBD2 (7 bases each). In germline, CDR1 is SQVTM, CDR2 ANQGSEA. V lost 1 base and J lost 4, with 17 bases in between. The CDR3 runs 16 residues. CDR3 sequence reads: CSVEGGLQGGYNEQFF. Here the CDR3 DNA reads TGCAGCGTTGAAGGGGGGCTCCAGGGGGGGTACAATGAGCAGTTCTTC.

This clonotype has ten or more counts. V and J are TRBV7-6 and TRBJ1-1; perhaps TRBD1 as D (5 bases). This CDR3 contains 13 residues. The germline CDR1 and CDR2 sequences are SGHVS and FNYEAQ. V was shortened by 5 bases and J by 4 bases, with 11 bases between the two germline ends. The CDR3 DNA reads as TGTGCCAGCAGCCCCTCCCAGGGCACTGAAGCTTTCTTT. Its translation is CASSPSQGTEAFF.

In its sample, this clonotype was seen a few times. This chain uses TRBV30 with TRBJ1-2; D possibly corresponds to TRBD1 (5 bases). The CDR3 runs 17 residues. The germline CDR1 and CDR2 sequences are GTSNPN and SVGIG (reference sequence). V lost 0 bases and J lost 2, with 19 bases in between. The CDR3 region has the DNA TGTGCCTGGAGTGTGGGGCCAATCATAGCGGGGAACTATGGCTACACCTTC. Its translation: CAWSVGPIIAGNYGYTF.

This clonotype came up many times. The genes are TRBV11-2 and TRBJ2-1; 8 nucleotides line up with TRBD2. Germline V CDR1 and CDR2: SGHAT, FQNNGV. This CDR3 comprises 16 residues. The trim removed 4 bases at V and 4 bases at J, leaving 9 bases unmatched. As DNA, the CDR3 is TGTGCCAGCAGCTCCACCCCAGCGGGGGCTTACAATGAGCAGTTCTTC. Translation: CASSSTPAGAYNEQFF.